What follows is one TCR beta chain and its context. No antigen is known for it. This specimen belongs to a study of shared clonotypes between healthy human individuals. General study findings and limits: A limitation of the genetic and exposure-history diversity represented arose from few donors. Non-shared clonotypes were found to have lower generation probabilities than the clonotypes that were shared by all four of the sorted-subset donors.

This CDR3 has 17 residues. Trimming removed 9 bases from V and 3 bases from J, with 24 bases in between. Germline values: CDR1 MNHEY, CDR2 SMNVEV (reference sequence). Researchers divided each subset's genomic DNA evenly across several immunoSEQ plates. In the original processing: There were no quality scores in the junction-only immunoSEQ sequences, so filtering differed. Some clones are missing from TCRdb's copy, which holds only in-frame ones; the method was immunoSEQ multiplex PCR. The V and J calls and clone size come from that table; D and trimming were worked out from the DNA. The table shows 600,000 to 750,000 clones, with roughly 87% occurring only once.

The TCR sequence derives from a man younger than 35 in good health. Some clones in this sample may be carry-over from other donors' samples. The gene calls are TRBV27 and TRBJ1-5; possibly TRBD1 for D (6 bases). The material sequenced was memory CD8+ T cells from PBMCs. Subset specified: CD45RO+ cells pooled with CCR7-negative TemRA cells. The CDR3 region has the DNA TGTGCCAGTAGGGGGGCAGGGCCAACAAATTTCAATCAGCCCCAGCATTTT. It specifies CASRGAGPTNFNQPQHF.